This T cell receptor (beta chain) was captured by sequencing in a study of T cell responses to AZD1222 COVID-19 vaccine. Study-level findings and limits: An increase in Spike-specific TCR breadth and depth was observed after two AZD1222 doses.

Per germline, CDR1 MNHEY and CDR2 SVGAGI. The CDR3 spans 16 residues. Between the trimmed V and J ends, which lost 0 bases and 1 base, there was a span of 13 bases. Profiled with immunoSEQ multiplex PCR; TCRdb holds only in-frame clones, not every one. The sample lists tens of thousands of clones; roughly nine tenths were seen once. This clone was seen a handful of times. What it binds is not known. The receptor was isolated from an adult in good health. The sample here was peripheral blood, taken on day 0 of AZD1222 vaccination. This chain uses TRBV6-5 with TRBJ2-7, with D maybe TRBD1 (6 bases). The CDR3 nucleotides are TGTGCCAGCAGTTACTCGGACAGCGTACCTTCCTACGAGCAGTACTTC. Translated, it gives CASSYSDSVPSYEQYF.